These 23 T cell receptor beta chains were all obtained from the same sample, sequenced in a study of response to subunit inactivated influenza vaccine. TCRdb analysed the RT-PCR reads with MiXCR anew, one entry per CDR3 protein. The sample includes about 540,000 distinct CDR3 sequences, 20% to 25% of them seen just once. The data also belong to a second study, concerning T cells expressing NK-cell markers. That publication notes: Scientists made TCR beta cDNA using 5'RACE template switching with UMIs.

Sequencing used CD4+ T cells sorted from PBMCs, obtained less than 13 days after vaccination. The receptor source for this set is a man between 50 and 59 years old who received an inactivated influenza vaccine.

The CDR3 coding sequence is TGTGCCACTTTAGGACAGGGAACCGGCTCACCCCTCCACTTT. It encodes CATLGQGTGSPLHF. The gene calls are TRBV24-1 and TRBJ1-6; 8 bases align to TRBD1. V was pared by 10 bases and J by 10 bases, with 11 bases of the junction left unmatched. The CDR3 length is 14 residues. Germline V gives CDR1 KGHDR, CDR2 SFDVKD.

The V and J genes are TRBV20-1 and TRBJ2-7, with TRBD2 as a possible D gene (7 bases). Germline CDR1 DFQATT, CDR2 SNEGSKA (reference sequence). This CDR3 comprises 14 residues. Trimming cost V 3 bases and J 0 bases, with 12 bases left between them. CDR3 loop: CSASEGGVSYEQYF. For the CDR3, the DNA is TGCAGTGCTAGCGAGGGGGGGGTCTCCTACGAGCAGTACTTC.

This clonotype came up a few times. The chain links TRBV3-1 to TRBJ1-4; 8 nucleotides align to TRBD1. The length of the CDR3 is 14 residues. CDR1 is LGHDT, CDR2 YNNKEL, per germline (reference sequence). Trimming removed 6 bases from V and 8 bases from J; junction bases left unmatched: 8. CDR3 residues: CASRDRGASEKLFF. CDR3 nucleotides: TGTGCCAGCAGAGACAGGGGCGCGAGCGAAAAACTGTTTTTT.

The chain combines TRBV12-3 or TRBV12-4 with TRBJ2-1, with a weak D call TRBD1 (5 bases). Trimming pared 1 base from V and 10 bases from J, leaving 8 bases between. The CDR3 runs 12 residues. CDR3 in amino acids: CASSLGGAEQFF. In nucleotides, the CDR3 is TGTGCCAGCAGTTTAGGGGGCGCGGAGCAGTTCTTC.

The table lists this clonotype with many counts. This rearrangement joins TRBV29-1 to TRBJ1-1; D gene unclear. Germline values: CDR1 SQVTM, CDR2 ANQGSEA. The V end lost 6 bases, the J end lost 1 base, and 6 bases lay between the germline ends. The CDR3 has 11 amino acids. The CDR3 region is CSVRRNTEAFF. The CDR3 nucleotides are TGCAGCGTGCGTCGGAACACTGAAGCTTTCTTT.

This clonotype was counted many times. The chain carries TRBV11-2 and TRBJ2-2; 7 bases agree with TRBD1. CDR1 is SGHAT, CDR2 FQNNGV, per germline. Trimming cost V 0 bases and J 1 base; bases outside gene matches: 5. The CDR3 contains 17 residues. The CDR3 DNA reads TGTGCCAGCAGCTTAGATCGCCGGACAGGGAACACCGGGGAGCTGTTTTTT. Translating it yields CASSLDRRTGNTGELFF.

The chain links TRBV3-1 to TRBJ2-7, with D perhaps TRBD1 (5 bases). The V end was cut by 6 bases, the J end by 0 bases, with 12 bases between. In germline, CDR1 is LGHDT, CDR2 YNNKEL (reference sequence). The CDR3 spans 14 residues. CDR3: CASSQTVTSYEQYF. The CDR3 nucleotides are TGTGCCAGCAGTCAGACAGTGACCTCCTACGAGCAGTACTTC.

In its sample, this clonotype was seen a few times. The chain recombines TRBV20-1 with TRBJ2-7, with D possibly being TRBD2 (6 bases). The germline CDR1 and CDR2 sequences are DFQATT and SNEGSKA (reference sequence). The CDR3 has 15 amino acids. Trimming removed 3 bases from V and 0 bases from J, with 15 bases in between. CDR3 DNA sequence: TGCAGTGCTAGGGTATCCGGGACTGGCTCCTACGAGCAGTACTTC. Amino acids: CSARVSGTGSYEQYF.

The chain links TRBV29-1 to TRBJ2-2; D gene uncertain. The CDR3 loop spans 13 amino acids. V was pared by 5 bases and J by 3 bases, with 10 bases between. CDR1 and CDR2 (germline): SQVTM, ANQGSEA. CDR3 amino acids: CSVRTADTGELFF. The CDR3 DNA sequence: TGCAGCGTTCGGACCGCTGACACCGGGGAGCTGTTTTTT.

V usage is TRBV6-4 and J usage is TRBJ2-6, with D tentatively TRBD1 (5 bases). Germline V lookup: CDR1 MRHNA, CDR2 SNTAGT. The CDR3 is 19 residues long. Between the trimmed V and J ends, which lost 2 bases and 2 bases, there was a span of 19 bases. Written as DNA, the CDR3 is TGTGCCAGCAGTGACAAGGGGCGCGCATGGAACCCTGGGGCCAACGTCCTGACTTTC. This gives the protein CASSDKGRAWNPGANVLTF.

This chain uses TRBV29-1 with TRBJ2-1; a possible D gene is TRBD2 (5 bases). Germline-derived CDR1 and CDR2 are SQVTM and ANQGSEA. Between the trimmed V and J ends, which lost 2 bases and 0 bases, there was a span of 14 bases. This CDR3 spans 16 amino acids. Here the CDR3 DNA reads TGCAGCGTTGAAAAGGACTGGTCGAGCTCCTACAATGAGCAGTTCTTC. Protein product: CSVEKDWSSSYNEQFF.

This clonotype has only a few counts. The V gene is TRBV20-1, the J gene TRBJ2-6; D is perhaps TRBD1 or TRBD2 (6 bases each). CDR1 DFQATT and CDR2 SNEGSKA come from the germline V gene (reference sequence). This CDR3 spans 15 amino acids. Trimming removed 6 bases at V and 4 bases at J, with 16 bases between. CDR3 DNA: TGCAGTGCGTCCCACCCGGGGGCAGGGGCCAACGTCCTGACTTTC. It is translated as CSASHPGAGANVLTF.

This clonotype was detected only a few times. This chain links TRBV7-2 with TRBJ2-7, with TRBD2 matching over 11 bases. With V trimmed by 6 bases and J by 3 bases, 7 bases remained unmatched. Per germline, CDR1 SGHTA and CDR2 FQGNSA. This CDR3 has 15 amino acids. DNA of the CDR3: TGTGCCAGCAGACCCCGACTAGCGGGACGCTACGAGCAGTACTTC. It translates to CASRPRLAGRYEQYF.

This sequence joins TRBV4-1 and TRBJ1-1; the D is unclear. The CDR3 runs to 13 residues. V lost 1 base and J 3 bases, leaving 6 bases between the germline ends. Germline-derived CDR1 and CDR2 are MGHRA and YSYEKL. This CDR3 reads CASSQGRDTEAFF. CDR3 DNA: TGCGCCAGCAGCCAAGGGCGGGACACTGAAGCTTTCTTT.

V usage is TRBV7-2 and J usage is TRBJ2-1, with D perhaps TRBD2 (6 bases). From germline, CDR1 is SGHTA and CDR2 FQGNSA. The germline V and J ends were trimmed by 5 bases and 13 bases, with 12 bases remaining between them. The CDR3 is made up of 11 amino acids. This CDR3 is CASSPGTSQFF. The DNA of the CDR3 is TGTGCCAGCAGCCCCGGGACTTCACAGTTCTTC. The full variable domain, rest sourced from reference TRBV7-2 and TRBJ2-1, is GAGVSQSPSNKVTEKGKDVELRCDPISGHTALYWYRQSLGQGLEFLIYFQGNSAPDKSGLPSDRFSAERTGGSVSTLTIQRTQQEDSAVYLCASSPGTSQFFGPGTRLTVL.

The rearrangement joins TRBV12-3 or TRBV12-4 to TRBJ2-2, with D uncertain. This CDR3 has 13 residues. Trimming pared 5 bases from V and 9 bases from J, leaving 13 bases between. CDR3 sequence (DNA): TGTGCCAGCAGTCCCAGACTGGGCCGGGAGCTGTTTTTT. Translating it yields CASSPRLGRELFF.

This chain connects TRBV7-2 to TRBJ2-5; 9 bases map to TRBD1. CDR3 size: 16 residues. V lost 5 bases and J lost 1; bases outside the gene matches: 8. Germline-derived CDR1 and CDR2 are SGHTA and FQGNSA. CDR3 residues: CASSTRQGGFQETQYF. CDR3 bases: TGTGCCAGCAGCACAAGACAGGGGGGTTTCCAAGAGACCCAGTACTTC.

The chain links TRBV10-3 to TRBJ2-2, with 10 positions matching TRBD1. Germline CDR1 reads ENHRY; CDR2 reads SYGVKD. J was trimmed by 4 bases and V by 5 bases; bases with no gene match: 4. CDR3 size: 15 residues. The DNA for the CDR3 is TGTGCCATCAGTTGGGGACAGGGGAGCACCGGGGAGCTGTTTTTT. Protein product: CAISWGQGSTGELFF.

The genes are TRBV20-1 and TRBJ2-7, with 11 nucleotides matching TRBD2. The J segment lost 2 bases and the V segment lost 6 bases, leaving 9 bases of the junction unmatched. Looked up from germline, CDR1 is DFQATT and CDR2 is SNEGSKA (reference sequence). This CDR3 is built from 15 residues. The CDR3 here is CSATQPGLAAYEQYF. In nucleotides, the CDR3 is TGCAGTGCCACCCAGCCGGGACTAGCGGCCTACGAGCAGTACTTC.

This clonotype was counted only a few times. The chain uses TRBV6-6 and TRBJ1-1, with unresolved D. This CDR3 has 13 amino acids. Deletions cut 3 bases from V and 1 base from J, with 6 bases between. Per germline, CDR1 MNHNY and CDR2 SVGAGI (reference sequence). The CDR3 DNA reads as TGTGCCAGCAGTTATAAGGAGAACACTGAAGCTTTCTTT. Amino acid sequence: CASSYKENTEAFF.

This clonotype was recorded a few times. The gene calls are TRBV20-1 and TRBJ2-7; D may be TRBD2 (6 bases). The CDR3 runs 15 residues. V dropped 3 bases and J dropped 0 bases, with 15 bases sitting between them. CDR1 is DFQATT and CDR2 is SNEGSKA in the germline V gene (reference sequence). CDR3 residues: CSARDLASYSYEQYF. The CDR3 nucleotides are TGCAGTGCTAGGGATCTAGCGTCCTACTCCTACGAGCAGTACTTC.

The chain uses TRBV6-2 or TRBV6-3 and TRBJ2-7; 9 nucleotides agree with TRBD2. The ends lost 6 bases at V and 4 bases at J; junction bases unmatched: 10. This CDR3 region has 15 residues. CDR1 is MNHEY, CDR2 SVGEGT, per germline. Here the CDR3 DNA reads TGTGCCAGCAGCCCGGCGGCGGGGGGGCCTTACGAGCAGTACTTC. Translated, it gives CASSPAAGGPYEQYF.

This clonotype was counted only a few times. The CDR3 DNA reads as TGTGCCAGCAGGCGGACGGGCAATCAGCCCCAGCATTTT. It yields the protein CASRRTGNQPQHF. The V gene is TRBV12-3 or TRBV12-4, the J gene TRBJ1-5; D remains unclear. The V end was cut by 6 bases, the J end by 2 bases, with 8 bases between. This CDR3 contains 13 residues.